The sequence of this T cell receptor (beta chain) was determined in a study of T cells in localized non-small cell lung cancer. Regarding the study as a whole: Patients showing higher blood T cell density tended to see longer overall survival. Adjacent lung had a median roughly 50 of the 100 largest tumor clones.

A remark on this clone: The antigen remains undetermined.

Sequencing was performed with immunoSEQ multiplex PCR; in TCRdb, only in-frame clones are kept and a portion is missing. The sample lists tens of thousands of clones; about nine tenths were seen once. Germline CDR1 is LNHNV and CDR2 is YYDKDF (reference sequence). The CDR3 length is 15 residues. J was trimmed by 2 bases and V by 3 bases; bases with no gene match: 5. The TCR sequence derives from a woman aged 35 to 70 with stage I lung adenocarcinoma. The chain uses TRBV15 and TRBJ2-3, with 7 positions matching TRBD1. This specimen consisted of peripheral blood, obtained before any cancer treatment. The CDR3 protein is CATSSNRGFTDTQYF. The CDR3 coding sequence is TGTGCCACCAGCAGTAACAGGGGCTTCACAGATACGCAGTATTTT.